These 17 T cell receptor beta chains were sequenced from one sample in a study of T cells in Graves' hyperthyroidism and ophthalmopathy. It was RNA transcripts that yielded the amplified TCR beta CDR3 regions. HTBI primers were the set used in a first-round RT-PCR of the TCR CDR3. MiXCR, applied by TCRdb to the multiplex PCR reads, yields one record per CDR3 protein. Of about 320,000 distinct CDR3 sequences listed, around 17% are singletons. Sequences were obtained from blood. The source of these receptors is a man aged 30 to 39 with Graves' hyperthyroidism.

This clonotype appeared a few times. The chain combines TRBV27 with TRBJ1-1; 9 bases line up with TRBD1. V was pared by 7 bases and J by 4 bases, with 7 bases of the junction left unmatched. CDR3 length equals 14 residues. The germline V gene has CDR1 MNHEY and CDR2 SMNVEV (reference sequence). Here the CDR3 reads CASNRDRVTTEAFF. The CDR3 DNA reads TGTGCCAGCAACCGGGACAGGGTCACCACTGAAGCTTTCTTT.

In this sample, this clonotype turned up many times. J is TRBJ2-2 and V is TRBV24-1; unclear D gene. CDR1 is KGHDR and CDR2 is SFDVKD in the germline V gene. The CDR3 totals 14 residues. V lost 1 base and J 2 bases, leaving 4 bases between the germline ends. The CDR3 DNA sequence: TGTGCCACCAGTGATTTTCTTAACACCGGGGAGCTGTTTTTT. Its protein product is CATSDFLNTGELFF.

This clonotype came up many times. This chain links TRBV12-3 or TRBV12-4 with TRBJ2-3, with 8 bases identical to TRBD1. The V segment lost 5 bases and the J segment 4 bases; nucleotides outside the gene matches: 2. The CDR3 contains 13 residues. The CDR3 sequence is CASSDRGADTQYF. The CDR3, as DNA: TGTGCCAGCAGTGACAGGGGAGCAGATACGCAGTATTTT.

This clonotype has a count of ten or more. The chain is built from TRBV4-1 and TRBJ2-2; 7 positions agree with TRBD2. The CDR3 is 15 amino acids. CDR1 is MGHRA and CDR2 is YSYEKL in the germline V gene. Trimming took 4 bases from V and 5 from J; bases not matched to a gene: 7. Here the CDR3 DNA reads TGCGCCAGCAGCCCACATACTAGCGCTACCGGGGAGCTGTTTTTT. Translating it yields CASSPHTSATGELFF.

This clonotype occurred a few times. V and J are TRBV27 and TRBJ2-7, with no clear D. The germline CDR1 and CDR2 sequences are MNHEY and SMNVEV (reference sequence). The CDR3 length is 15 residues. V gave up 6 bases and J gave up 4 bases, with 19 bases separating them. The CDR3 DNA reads TGTGCCAGCAGAATTCGGGCGGTCAAGGATTACGAGCAGTACTTC. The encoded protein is CASRIRAVKDYEQYF.

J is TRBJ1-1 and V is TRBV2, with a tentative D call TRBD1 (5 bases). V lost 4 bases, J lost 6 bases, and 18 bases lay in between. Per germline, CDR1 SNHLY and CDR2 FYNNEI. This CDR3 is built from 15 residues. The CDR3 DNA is TGTGCCAGCAGTGTGGAGCAGGGCGGGGCCCCTGAAGCTTTCTTT. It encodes CASSVEQGGAPEAFF.

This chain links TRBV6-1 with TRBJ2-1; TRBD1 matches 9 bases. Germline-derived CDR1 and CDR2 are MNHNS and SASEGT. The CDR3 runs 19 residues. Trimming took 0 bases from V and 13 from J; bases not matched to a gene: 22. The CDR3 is CASSEAARDRDFSGTLQFF. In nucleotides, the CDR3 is TGTGCCAGCAGTGAAGCCGCCCGGGACAGGGATTTCTCCGGGACTCTTCAGTTCTTC.

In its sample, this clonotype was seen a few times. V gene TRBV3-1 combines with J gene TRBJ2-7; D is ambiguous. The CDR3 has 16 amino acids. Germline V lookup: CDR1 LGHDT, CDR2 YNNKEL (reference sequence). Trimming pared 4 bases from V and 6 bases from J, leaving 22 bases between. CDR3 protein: CASSLAALGSLGEQYF. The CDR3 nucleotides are TGTGCCAGCAGCCTAGCCGCCCTGGGCTCCCTTGGCGAGCAGTACTTC.

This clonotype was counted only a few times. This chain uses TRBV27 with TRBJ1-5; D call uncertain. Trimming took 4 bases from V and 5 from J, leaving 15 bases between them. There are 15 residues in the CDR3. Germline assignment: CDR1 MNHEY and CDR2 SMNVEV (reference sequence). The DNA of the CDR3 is TGTGCCAGCAGTTATTGGGCTAAGGGTGATCAGCCCCAGCATTTT. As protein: CASSYWAKGDQPQHF.

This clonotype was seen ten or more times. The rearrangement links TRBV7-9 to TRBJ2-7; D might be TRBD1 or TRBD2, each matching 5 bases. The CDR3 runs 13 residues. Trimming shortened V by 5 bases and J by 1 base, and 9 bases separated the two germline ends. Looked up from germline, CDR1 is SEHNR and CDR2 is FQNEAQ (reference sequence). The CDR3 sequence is CASSRWGSYEQYF. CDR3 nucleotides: TGTGCCAGCAGCAGATGGGGGTCCTACGAGCAGTACTTC.

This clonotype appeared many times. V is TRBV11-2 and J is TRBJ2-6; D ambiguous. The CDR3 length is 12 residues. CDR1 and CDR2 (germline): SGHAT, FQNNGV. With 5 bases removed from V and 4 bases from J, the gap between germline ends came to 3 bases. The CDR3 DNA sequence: TGTGCCAGCAGCATGGGGGCCAACGTCCTGACTTTC. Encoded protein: CASSMGANVLTF.

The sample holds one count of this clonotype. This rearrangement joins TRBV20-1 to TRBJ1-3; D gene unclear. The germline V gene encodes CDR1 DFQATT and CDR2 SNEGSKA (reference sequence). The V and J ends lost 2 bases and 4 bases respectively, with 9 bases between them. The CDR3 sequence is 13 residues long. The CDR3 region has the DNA TGCAGTGCTAGACCCCCAGGCGGAAACACCATATATTTT. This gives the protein CSARPPGGNTIYF.

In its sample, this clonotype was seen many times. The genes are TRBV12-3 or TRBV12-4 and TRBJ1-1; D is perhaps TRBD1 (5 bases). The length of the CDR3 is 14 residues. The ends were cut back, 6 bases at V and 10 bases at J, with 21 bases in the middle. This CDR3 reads CASSLHGTRLRAFF. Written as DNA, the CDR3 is TGTGCCAGCAGCTTACACGGGACGCGGCTCAGAGCTTTCTTT.

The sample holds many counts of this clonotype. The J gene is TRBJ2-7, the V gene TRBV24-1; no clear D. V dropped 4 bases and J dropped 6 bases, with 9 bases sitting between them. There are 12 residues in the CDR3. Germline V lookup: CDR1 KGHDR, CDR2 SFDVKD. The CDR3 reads CATSDPLGEQYF. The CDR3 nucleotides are TGTGCCACCAGTGACCCCCTGGGCGAGCAGTACTTC.

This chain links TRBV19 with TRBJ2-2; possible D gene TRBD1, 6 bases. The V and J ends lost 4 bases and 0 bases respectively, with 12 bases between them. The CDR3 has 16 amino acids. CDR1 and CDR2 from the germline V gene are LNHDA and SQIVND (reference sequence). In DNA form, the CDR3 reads TGTGCCAGTAGTAAGACAGGTCTCGCGAACACCGGGGAGCTGTTTTTT. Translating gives CASSKTGLANTGELFF.

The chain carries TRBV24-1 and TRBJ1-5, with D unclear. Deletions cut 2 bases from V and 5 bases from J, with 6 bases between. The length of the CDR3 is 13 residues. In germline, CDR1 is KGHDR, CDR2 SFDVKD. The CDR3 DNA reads TGTGCCACCAGTGATTCCCCCTATCAGCCCCAGCATTTT. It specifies CATSDSPYQPQHF.

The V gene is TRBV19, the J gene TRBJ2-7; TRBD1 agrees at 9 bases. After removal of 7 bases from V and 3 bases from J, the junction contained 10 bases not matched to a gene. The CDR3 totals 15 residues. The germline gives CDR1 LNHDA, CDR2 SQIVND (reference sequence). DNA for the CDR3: TGTGCCAGTACCCCCGGGGACAGGGATGTCTACGAGCAGTACTTC. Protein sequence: CASTPGDRDVYEQYF.